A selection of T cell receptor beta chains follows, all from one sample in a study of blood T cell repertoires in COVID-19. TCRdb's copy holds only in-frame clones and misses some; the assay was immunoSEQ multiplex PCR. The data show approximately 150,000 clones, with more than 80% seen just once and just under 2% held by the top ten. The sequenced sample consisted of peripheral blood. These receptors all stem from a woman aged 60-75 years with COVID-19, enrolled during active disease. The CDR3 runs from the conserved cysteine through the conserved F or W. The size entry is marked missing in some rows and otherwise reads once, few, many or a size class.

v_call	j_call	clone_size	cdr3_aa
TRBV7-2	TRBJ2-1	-	CASSSSGGTGRNEQFF
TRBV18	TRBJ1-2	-	CASSPGQSYGYTF
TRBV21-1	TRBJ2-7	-	CASSKEVAQGPLYEQYF
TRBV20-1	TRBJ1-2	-	CSATQTAYTF
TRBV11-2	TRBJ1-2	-	CASSLTDINYGYTF
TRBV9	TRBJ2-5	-	CASSVGSSQETQYF
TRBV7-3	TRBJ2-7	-	CASSLLPTKEQYF
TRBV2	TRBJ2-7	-	CASSGGAERTYEQYF
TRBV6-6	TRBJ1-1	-	CASSYSEGNTEAFF
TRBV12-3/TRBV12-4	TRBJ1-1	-	CASSKYREAFF
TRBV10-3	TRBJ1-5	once	CAISRDSNQPQHF
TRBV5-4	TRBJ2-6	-	CASSSTGRAGANVLTF
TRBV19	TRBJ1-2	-	CASSLHGQESDGYTF
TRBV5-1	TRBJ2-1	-	CASVVGQGAHNEQFF
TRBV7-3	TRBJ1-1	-	CASSSFGQGATEAFF
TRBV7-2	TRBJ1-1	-	CASSFRYDSRAFF
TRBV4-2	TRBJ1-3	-	CASSLDGTHGNTIYF
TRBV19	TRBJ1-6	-	CASSRQPLGGSPLHF
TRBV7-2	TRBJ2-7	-	CASSSSSGGAYEQYF
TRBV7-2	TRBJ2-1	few	CASSFYRGYEQFF
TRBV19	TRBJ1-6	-	CASSIVGGHLGSPLHF
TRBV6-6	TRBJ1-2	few	CASSYGDTYGYTF
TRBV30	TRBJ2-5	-	CAWTSFLAGGRETQYF